Below, one T cell receptor (beta chain) is given with its context. The data originate from a study of blood T cell repertoires in COVID-19. The CDR3 is made up of 12 amino acids. V lost 2 bases, J lost 5 bases, and 6 bases lay in between. The germline V gene encodes CDR1 SGHAT and CDR2 FQNNGV. Profiled with immunoSEQ multiplex PCR; TCRdb holds only in-frame clones, not every one. The sample holds over 150,000 clones; 86% are singletons and the top ten take 5.5% to 7%. The source of this sequence is a man aged 45 to 65 with active or convalescent COVID-19. Sample: peripheral blood. This chain links TRBV11-2 with TRBJ2-5, with D possibly TRBD2 on 5 matching bases. CDR3 sequence (DNA): TGTGCCAGCAGCTTATCGGGGGAGACCCAGTACTTC. Translated, it gives CASSLSGETQYF.